Below are 21 T cell receptor beta chains sequenced from a single sample in a study of OX40 agonist ivuxolimab in advanced cancers. Assay used: immunoSEQ multiplex PCR; TCRdb lists only in-frame clones, some missing. The sample has 99,000 or so clones, 84% seen once. The sequences come from CD4+ or CD8+ T cells sorted from blood, collected in a trial of the OX40 agonist ivuxolimab. These receptors originate from an adult with an advanced solid tumor such as melanoma, head and neck, liver or kidney cancer.

The chain has TRBV27 and TRBJ1-6; TRBD1 might be the D (5 bases). The CDR3 runs 13 residues. From germline, CDR1 is MNHEY and CDR2 SMNVEV (reference sequence). Trimming pared 8 bases from V and 3 bases from J, leaving 8 bases between. The CDR3 coding sequence is TGTGCCAGCTGGGGGGACTATAATTCACCCCTCCACTTT. It specifies CASWGDYNSPLHF.

The chain couples TRBV9 to TRBJ2-7; no reliable D call. The CDR3 has 15 amino acids. CDR1 and CDR2 from the germline V gene are SGDLS and YYNGEE. V was cut by 0 bases and J by 2 bases, with 12 bases left in between. The CDR3 is CASSVGSADTYEQYF. The CDR3 nucleotides are TGTGCCAGCAGCGTAGGGTCGGCGGATACCTACGAGCAGTACTTC.

The chain is built from TRBV19 and TRBJ1-5; 7 bases are shared with TRBD1. With 5 bases clipped from V and 3 bases from J, the junction kept 7 bases outside the gene matches. Germline V gene sequence: CDR1 LNHDA, CDR2 SQIVND (reference sequence). The CDR3 has 15 residues. The CDR3 sequence is CASSFPDRDNQPQHF. In DNA, the CDR3 is TGTGCCAGTAGTTTCCCTGACAGGGACAATCAGCCCCAGCATTTT.

The gene calls are TRBV27 and TRBJ2-2, with TRBD2 matching over 9 bases. CDR1 is MNHEY and CDR2 is SMNVEV in the germline V gene (reference sequence). The V segment lost 2 bases and the J segment 7 bases; nucleotides outside the gene matches: 8. The CDR3 totals 16 residues. The DNA of the CDR3 is TGTGCCAGCAGTTTACCGAGCGGGAGGACGGGCGGGGAGCTGTTTTTT. Its protein product is CASSLPSGRTGGELFF.

CDR3 in DNA: TGTGCCAGCATCCTGACTAGCGGGAGCACAGATACGCAGTATTTT. Translating it yields CASILTSGSTDTQYF. The chain links TRBV19 to TRBJ2-3; 10 bases align to TRBD2. Looked up from germline, CDR1 is LNHDA and CDR2 is SQIVND (reference sequence). With 9 bases clipped from V and 0 bases from J, the junction kept 6 bases outside the gene matches. The CDR3 is made up of 15 amino acids.

The chain joins TRBV6-5 to TRBJ2-7, with D possibly being TRBD1 (7 bases). The CDR3 contains 12 residues. Looked up from germline, CDR1 is MNHEY and CDR2 is SVGAGI. V was trimmed by 10 bases and J by 0 bases, leaving 10 bases between them. The CDR3 region has the DNA TGTGCCACCCAGGGGGGCTCCTACGAGCAGTACTTC. As protein: CATQGGSYEQYF.

The chain carries TRBV7-9 and TRBJ2-7; 9 nucleotides agree with TRBD1. The trim removed 1 base at V and 7 bases at J, leaving 8 bases unmatched. Germline CDR1 is SEHNR and CDR2 is FQNEAQ (reference sequence). The CDR3 consists of 15 residues. CDR3 nucleotide sequence: TGTGCCAGCAGCTTAGTGGGACAGGGACCCTTGGAGCAGTACTTC. Translated: CASSLVGQGPLEQYF.

The rearrangement links TRBV7-2 to TRBJ2-5; 10 bases are a match to TRBD2. This CDR3 is 15 amino acids long. J lost 4 bases, V lost 4 bases, and 6 bases had no gene match. Germline V CDR1 and CDR2: SGHTA, FQGNSA. CDR3 amino acids: CASSSPLAGAETQYF. CDR3 nucleotides: TGTGCCAGCAGCTCGCCCCTAGCGGGAGCAGAGACCCAGTACTTC.

V gene TRBV5-6 combines with J gene TRBJ2-2; the match to TRBD1 covers 8 bases. Looked up from germline, CDR1 is SGHDT and CDR2 is YYEEEE. With 4 bases clipped from V and 2 bases from J, the junction kept 7 bases outside the gene matches. The CDR3 loop spans 16 amino acids. CDR3 sequence: CASSPWTGRNTGELFF. The CDR3 DNA is TGTGCCAGCAGCCCCTGGACAGGGCGAAACACCGGGGAGCTGTTTTTT.

This rearrangement joins TRBV12-5 to TRBJ2-7; 9 bases are shared with TRBD1. Germline loops: CDR1 LGHNT, CDR2 FRNRAP. The CDR3 has 16 amino acids. The V gene end was trimmed by 3 bases and the J gene end by 3 bases; junction bases not matched to a gene: 9. The CDR3 here is CASGLPDRGDFYEQYF. CDR3 nucleotides: TGTGCTAGTGGTTTACCGGACAGGGGAGATTTCTACGAGCAGTACTTC.

The CDR3 bases are TGCGCCAGCAGTCACCAGCCTGGAAACACCATATATTTT. It encodes CASSHQPGNTIYF. The chain employs TRBV10-1 and TRBJ1-3, with D unresolved. The CDR3 covers 13 residues. Between the trimmed V and J ends, which lost 5 bases and 2 bases, there was a span of 7 bases. The germline gives CDR1 WNHNN, CDR2 SYGVQD (reference sequence).

The chain carries TRBV4-3 and TRBJ1-3; D gene unclear. Looked up from germline, CDR1 is LGHNA and CDR2 is YSLEER. There are 17 residues in the CDR3. The V gene lost 0 bases and the J gene lost 0 bases, with 12 bases spanning the gap. The CDR3 sequence is CASSQDPTPSSGNTIYF. CDR3 bases: TGCGCCAGCAGCCAAGACCCCACGCCGAGCTCTGGAAACACCATATATTTT.

The chain links TRBV4-2 to TRBJ1-2, with D perhaps TRBD1 (5 bases). Trimming pared 0 bases from V and 7 bases from J, leaving 12 bases between. The CDR3 spans 14 residues. The germline V gene encodes CDR1 LGHNA and CDR2 YNFKEQ. CDR3 loop: CASSQDNGAGGYTF. The CDR3 DNA reads TGTGCCAGCAGCCAAGATAATGGGGCAGGTGGCTACACCTTC.

The chain combines TRBV7-2 with TRBJ2-1, with 10 positions matching TRBD2. There are 14 residues in the CDR3. V gave up 2 bases and J gave up 10 bases; unmatched junction bases: 5. The germline V gene has CDR1 SGHTA and CDR2 FQGNSA. The CDR3 DNA follows: TGTGCCAGCAGCTTACGGTTACTAGCGGGGGAGCAGTTCTTC. This sequence encodes CASSLRLLAGEQFF.

The chain is built from TRBV6-1 and TRBJ2-1; 12 bases agree with TRBD2. Germline V CDR1 and CDR2: MNHNS, SASEGT. Trimming cost V 7 bases and J 3 bases; bases outside gene matches: 4. This CDR3 is built from 15 residues. DNA for the CDR3: TGTGCCAGCATCAGGACTAGCGGGAACTACAATGAGCAGTTCTTC. Its protein product is CASIRTSGNYNEQFF.

This clone has more than one count but fewer than ten. The V call is TRBV6-5, the J call TRBJ1-5; 9 bases map to TRBD1. This CDR3 spans 15 amino acids. V was pared by 6 bases and J by 5 bases, with 8 bases of the junction left unmatched. Germline V gives CDR1 MNHEY, CDR2 SVGAGI. The CDR3 here is CASRQGTGRDQPQHF. The CDR3 DNA follows: TGTGCCAGCAGGCAAGGGACAGGGCGGGATCAGCCCCAGCATTTT.

The V gene is TRBV7-9, the J gene TRBJ1-3; D is possibly TRBD1 (5 bases). This CDR3 region has 17 residues. The germline gives CDR1 SEHNR, CDR2 FQNEAQ (reference sequence). Trimming pared 3 bases from V and 0 bases from J, leaving 15 bases between. CDR3 residues: CASSFLWGSGSGNTIYF. The CDR3 DNA sequence: TGTGCCAGCAGCTTTTTGTGGGGGTCGGGCTCTGGAAACACCATATATTTT.

The chain has TRBV4-3 and TRBJ1-2, with 9 bases aligning to TRBD1. The CDR3 totals 14 residues. The V and J ends lost 3 bases and 1 base, in that order; junction bases with no gene match: 0. The germline gives CDR1 LGHNA, CDR2 YSLEER. The CDR3 DNA is TGCGCCAGCAGCCAGGACAGGGGTAACTATGGCTACACCTTC. It codes for CASSQDRGNYGYTF.

The chain couples TRBV27 to TRBJ2-1; 8 bases align to TRBD2. Germline CDR1 reads MNHEY; CDR2 reads SMNVEV (reference sequence). J lost 8 bases, V lost 10 bases, and 10 bases had no gene match. The CDR3 totals 13 residues. The CDR3, as DNA: TGTGCCACCTCTCGGGGGGGCCAAGATGAGCAGTTCTTC. This translates into CATSRGGQDEQFF.

V usage is TRBV7-8 and J usage is TRBJ1-1; 7 nucleotides match TRBD1. Looked up from germline, CDR1 is SGHVS and CDR2 is FQNEAQ. V lost 5 bases and J lost 1; bases outside the gene matches: 10. The CDR3 has 16 residues. The CDR3 coding sequence is TGTGCCAGCAGCATCAGTTTTACAGGGGCGAACACTGAAGCTTTCTTT. Translation gives CASSISFTGANTEAFF.

The chain employs TRBV10-1 and TRBJ1-4; D uncertain. Germline lookup yields CDR1 WNHNN and CDR2 SYGVQD (reference sequence). This CDR3 comprises 14 residues. V lost 3 bases and J lost 8, with 13 bases in between. The CDR3 DNA reads TGCGCCAGCAGTGAATGGATCTACGGGGAAAAACTGTTTTTT. Protein product: CASSEWIYGEKLFF.